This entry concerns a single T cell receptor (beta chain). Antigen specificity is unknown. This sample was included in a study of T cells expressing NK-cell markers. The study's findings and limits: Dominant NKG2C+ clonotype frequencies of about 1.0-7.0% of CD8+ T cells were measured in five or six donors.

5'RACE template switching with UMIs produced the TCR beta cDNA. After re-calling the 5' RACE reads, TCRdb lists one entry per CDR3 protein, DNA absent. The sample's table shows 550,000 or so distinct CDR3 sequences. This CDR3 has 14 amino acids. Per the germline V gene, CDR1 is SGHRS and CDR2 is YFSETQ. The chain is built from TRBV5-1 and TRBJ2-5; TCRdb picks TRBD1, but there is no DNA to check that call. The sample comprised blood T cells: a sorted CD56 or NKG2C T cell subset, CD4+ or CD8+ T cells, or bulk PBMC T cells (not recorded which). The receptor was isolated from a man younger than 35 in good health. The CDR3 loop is CASSLERIQGSQYF.